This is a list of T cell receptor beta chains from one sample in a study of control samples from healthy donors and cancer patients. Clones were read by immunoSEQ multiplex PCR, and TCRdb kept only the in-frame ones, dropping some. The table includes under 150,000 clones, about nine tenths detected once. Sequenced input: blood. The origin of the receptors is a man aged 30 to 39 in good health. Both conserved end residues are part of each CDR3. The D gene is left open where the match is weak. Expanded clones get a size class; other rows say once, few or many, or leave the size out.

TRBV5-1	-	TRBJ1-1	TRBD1	TGCGCCAGCAGCGGAAGGGGACAGGGGAACACTGAAGCTTTCTTT	CASSGRGQGNTEAFF
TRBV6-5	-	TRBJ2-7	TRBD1	TGTGCCAGCAGCCCGCAAACCGGGACAGGGGGCGAGCAGTACTTC	CASSPQTGTGGEQYF
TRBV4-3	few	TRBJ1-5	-	TGCGCCAGCAGTCCGGGACCGAATCAGCCCCAGCATTTT	CASSPGPNQPQHF
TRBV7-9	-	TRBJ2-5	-	TGTGCCAGCAGCTTCTCCCCGGCGGGACCAGAGACCCAGTACTTC	CASSFSPAGPETQYF
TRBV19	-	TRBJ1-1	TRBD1	TGTGCCAGTAGTATTCAGGGGGTGACTGAAGCTTTCTTT	CASSIQGVTEAFF
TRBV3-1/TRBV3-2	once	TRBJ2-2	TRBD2	TGTGCCAGCAGCCAAGCGACTAGCGGGGAGTCCGGGGAGCTGTTTTTT	CASSQATSGESGELFF
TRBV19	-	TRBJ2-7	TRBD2	TGTGCCAGTAGTATTGGAGCGGGAGTCTCGGGCGAGCAGTACTTC	CASSIGAGVSGEQYF
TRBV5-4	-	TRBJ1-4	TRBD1	TGTGCCAGCAGCTCAGGGGGCCAGGCAACTAATGAAAAACTGTTTTTT	CASSSGGQATNEKLFF
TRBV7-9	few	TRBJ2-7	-	TGTGCCAGCAGCCCTTTTGGGATTAGAACAACCTACGAGCAGTACTTC	CASSPFGIRTTYEQYF
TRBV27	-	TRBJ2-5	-	TGTGCCAGCAGTTCGGGACTTTCAAAAGAGACCCAGTACTTC	CASSSGLSKETQYF
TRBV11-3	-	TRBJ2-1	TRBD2	TGTGCCAGCAGCTTAAATCTAGCGGGAGGGTACAATGAGCAGTTCTTC	CASSLNLAGGYNEQFF
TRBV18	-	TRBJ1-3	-	TGTGCCAGCTCACCCACAGGGCCCTACTACGGAAACACCATATATTTT	CASSPTGPYYGNTIYF
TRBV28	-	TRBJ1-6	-	TGTGCCAGCAACCAAAGGAGGGATAATTCACCCCTCCACTTT	CASNQRRDNSPLHF
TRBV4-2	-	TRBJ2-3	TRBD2	TGTGCCAGCAGCCCGACTAGCGGAGCAAGGGATACGCAGTATTTT	CASSPTSGARDTQYF
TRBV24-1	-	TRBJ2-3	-	TGTGCCACCAGTGATGGTGTACCGGGCACAGATACGCAGTATTTT	CATSDGVPGTDTQYF
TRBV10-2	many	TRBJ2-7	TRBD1	TGCGCCAGCAGTGAGTCGACAGGGGTTTTGGAGCAGTACTTC	CASSESTGVLEQYF
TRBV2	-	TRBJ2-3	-	TGTGCCAGCAGTGATCTTACTATGAGAGATACGCAGTATTTT	CASSDLTMRDTQYF
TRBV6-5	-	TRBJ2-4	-	TGTGCCAGCATCCAGGGGGGCGGAAACATTCAGTACTTC	CASIQGGGNIQYF
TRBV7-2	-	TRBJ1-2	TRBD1	TGTGCCAGCAGCAGGACAGGGGGTAACTATGGCTACACCTTC	CASSRTGGNYGYTF
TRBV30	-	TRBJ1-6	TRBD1	TGTGCCTGGAGTAGCGGCGGACAGGGTGGTTCACCCCTCCACTTT	CAWSSGGQGGSPLHF
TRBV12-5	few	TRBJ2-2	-	TGTGCTAGTGGTCCGTGGACAACTACGAACACCGGGGAGCTGTTTTTT	CASGPWTTTNTGELFF
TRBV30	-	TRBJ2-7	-	TGTGCCTGGATGGGTAGCGGCACAAGCTCCTACGAGCAGTACTTC	CAWMGSGTSSYEQYF
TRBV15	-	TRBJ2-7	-	TGTGCCACCAGCAGAGCAACAGGAGTCCTCTCCTACGAGCAGTACTTC	CATSRATGVLSYEQYF
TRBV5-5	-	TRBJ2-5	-	TGTGCCAGCAGCTTAGCCCTCGGGGCAGAGACCCAGTACTTC	CASSLALGAETQYF
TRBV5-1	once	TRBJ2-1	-	TGCGCCAGCAGCTTGGCGTTCGGGGCCTCCTACAATGAGCAGTTCTTC	CASSLAFGASYNEQFF
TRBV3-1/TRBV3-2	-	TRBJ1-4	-	TGTGCCAGCAGCCAAGATGGCAGGGGTATGACGTTTGGTGAAAAACTGTTTTTT	CASSQDGRGMTFGEKLFF
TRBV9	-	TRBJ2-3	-	TGTGCCAGCAGCGTAGCGACAGCAGTTAGCACAGATACGCAGTATTTT	CASSVATAVSTDTQYF
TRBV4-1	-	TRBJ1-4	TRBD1	TGCGCCAGCAGCCAAGATCTGGGACAGGGGGCTCGCAATGAAAAACTGTTTTTT	CASSQDLGQGARNEKLFF
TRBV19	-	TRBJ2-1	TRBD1	TGTGCCAGTAGTCCGAGGGACAGACAAAACCAGTTCTTC	CASSPRDRQNQFF
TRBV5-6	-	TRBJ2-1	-	TGTGCCAGCAGCTTGGAGGGTGGTGAGCAGTTCTTC	CASSLEGGEQFF
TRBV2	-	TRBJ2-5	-	TGTGCCAGCAGTGGATCAGGGCAAGAGACCCAGTACTTC	CASSGSGQETQYF
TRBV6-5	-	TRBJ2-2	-	TGTGCCAGCAGCTCGAACAGGGAATCCACCGGGGAGCTGTTTTTT	CASSSNRESTGELFF
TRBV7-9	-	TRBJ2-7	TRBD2	TGTGCCAGCAGCTTCCCAAGCGGGAACCGAACTGACGAGCAGTACTTC	CASSFPSGNRTDEQYF
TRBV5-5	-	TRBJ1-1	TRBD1	TGTGCCAGCAGCTCCTACCTTGACAGGGGAGGTGAAGCTTTCTTT	CASSSYLDRGGEAFF
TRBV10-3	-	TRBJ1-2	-	TGTGCCATCAGTGAATGGGGGGGCGGTGGCTACACCTTC	CAISEWGGGGYTF
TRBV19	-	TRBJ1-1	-	TGTGCCAGTAGTTCCGGTTCCTCATCAACTGAAGCTTTCTTT	CASSSGSSSTEAFF
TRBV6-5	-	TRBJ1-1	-	TGTGCCAGCAGCCGAGGGGTCACTGAAGCTTTCTTT	CASSRGVTEAFF
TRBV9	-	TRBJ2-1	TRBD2	TGTGCCAGCAGCGCCGGTAGCGGGAGTGTGAATGAGCAGTTCTTC	CASSAGSGSVNEQFF
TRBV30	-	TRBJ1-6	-	TGTGCCTGTCGGGGGGAATATAATTCACCCCTCCACTTT	CACRGEYNSPLHF
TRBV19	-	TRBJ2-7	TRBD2	TGTGCCAGTAGTCCGTCCGGGACTAGGGAGCAGTACTTC	CASSPSGTREQYF
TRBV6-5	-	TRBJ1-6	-	TGTGCCAGCAGGGCCGGGACTGAAACATCACCCCTCCACTTT	CASRAGTETSPLHF
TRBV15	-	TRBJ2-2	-	TGTGCCACCAGCAGAGGGGACTTAAACACCGGGGAGCTGTTTTTT	CATSRGDLNTGELFF
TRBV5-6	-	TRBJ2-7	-	TGTGCCAGCAGCTTGACACTAGCCGGCAACGAGCAGTACTTC	CASSLTLAGNEQYF